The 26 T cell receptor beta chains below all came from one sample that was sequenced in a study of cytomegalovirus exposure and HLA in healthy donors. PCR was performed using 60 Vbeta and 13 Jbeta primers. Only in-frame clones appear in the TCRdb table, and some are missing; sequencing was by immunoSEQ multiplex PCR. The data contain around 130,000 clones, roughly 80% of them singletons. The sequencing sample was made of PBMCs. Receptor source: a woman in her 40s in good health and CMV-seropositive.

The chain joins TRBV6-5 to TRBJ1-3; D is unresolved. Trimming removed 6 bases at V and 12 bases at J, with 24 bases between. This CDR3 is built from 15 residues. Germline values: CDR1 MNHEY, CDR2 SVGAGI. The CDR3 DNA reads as TGTGCCAGCAGCACGTCCCTTGGCAAACGGGGAGGCATATATTTT. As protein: CASSTSLGKRGGIYF.

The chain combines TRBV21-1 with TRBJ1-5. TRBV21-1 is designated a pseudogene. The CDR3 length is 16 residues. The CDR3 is CASSRQHVREDQPQHF. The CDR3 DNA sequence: TGTGCCAGCAGCAGACAGCATGTCAGGGAGGATCAGCCCCAGCATTTT.

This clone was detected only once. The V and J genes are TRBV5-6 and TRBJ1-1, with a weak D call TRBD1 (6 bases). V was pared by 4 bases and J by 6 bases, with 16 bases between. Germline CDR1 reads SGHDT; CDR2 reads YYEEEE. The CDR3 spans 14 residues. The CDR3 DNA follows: TGTGCCAGCAGCAGGGACACTGTAGCCTCTGAAGCTTTCTTT. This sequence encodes CASSRDTVASEAFF.

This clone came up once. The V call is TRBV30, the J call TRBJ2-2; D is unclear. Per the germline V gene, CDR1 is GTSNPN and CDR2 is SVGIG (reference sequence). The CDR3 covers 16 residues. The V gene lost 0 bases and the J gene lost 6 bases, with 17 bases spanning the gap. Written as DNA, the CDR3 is TGTGCCTGGAGTGTCGGAGTGGGTCGGGTTGCCGGGGAGCTGTTTTTT. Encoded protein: CAWSVGVGRVAGELFF. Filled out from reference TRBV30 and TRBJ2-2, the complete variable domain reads SQTIHQWPATLVQPVGSPLSLECTVEGTSNPNLYWYRQAAGRGLQLLFYSVGIGQISSEVPQNLSASRPQDRQFILSSKKLLLSDSGFYLCAWSVGVGRVAGELFFGEGSRLTVL.

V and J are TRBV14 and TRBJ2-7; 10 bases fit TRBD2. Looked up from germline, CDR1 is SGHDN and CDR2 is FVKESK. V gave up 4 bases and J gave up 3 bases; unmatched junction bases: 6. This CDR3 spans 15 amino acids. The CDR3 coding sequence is TGTGCCAGCAGCCTCGGACTAGCGGCTAACTACGAGCAGTACTTC. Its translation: CASSLGLAANYEQYF.

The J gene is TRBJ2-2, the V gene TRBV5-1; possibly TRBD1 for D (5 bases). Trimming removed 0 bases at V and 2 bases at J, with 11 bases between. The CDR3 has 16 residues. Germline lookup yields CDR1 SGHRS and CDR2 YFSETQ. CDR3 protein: CASSLVPQGNTGELFF. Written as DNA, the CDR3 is TGCGCCAGCAGCTTGGTCCCGCAGGGTAACACCGGGGAGCTGTTTTTT.

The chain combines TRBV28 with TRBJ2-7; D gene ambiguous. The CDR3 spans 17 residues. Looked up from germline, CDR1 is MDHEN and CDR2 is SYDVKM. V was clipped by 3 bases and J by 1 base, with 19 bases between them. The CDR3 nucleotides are TGTGCCAGCAGTTTCGTGTTAACTCTTAAATCTTCCTACGAGCAGTACTTC. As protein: CASSFVLTLKSSYEQYF. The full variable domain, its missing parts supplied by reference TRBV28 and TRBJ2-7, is DVKVTQSSRYLVKRTGEKVFLECVQDMDHENMFWYRQDPGLGLRLIYFSYDVKMKEKGDIPEGYSVSREKKERFSLILESASTNQTSMYLCASSFVLTLKSSYEQYFGPGTRLTVT.

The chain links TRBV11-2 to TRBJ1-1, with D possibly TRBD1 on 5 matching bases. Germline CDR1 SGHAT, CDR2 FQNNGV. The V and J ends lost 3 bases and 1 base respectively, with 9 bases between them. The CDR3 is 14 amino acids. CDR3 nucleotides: TGTGCCAGCAGCTTTATGGGGGGGAACACTGAAGCTTTCTTT. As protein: CASSFMGGNTEAFF.

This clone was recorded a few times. This CDR3 reads CASSGGRDTEAFF. The CDR3 coding sequence is TGTGCCAGCAGCGGAGGGCGGGACACTGAAGCTTTCTTT. This sequence joins TRBV9 and TRBJ1-1; D remains ambiguous. Trimming stripped 3 bases from V and 3 bases from J, with 9 bases between. This CDR3 has 13 amino acids. Germline V gives CDR1 SGDLS, CDR2 YYNGEE.

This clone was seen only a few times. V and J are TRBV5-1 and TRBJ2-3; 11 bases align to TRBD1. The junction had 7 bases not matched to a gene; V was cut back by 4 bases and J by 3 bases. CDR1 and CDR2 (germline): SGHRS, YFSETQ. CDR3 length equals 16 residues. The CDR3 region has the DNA TGCGCCAGCAGCCCGGACAGGGGGCTTGTGACAGATACGCAGTATTTT. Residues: CASSPDRGLVTDTQYF.

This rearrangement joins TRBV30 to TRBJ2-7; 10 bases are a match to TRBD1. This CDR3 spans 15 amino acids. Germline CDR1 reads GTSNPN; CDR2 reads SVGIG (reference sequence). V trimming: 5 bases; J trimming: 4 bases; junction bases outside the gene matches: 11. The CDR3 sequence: CAWDGPGQGKYEQYF. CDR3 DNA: TGTGCCTGGGACGGCCCGGGACAGGGGAAATACGAGCAGTACTTC.

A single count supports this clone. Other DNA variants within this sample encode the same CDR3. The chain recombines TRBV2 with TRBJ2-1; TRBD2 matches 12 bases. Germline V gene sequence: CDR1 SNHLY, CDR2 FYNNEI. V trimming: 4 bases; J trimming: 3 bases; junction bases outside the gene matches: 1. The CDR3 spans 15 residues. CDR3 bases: TGTGCCAGCAGTGGGGGACTAGCGGGCTACAATGAGCAGTTCTTC. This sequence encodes CASSGGLAGYNEQFF.

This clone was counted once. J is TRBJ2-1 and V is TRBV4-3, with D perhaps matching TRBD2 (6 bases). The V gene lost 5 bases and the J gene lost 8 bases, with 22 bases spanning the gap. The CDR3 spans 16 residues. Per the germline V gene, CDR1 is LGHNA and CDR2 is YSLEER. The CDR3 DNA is TGCGCCAGCAGCTCCTCCGGGGAGGCCCAAGTCGATGAGCAGTTCTTC. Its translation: CASSSSGEAQVDEQFF.

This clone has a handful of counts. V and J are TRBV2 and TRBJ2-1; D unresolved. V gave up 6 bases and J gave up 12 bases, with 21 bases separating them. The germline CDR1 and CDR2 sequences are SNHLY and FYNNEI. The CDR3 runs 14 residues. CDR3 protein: CASSVEERSYLQFF. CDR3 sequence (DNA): TGTGCCAGCAGCGTCGAGGAGCGCTCTTACTTGCAGTTCTTC.

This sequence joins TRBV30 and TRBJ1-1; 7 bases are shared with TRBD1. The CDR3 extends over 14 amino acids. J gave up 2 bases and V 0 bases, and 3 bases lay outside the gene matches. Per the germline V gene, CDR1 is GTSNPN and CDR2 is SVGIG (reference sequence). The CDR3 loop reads CAWSVKGANTEAFF. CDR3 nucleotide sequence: TGTGCCTGGAGTGTTAAGGGGGCTAACACTGAAGCTTTCTTT.

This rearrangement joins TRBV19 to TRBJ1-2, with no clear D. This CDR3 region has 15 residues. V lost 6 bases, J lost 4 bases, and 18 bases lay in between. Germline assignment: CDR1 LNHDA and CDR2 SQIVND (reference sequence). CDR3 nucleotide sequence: TGTGCCAGTAGGGCGGGCAGAGCCCCTAGCTATGGCTACACCTTC. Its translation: CASRAGRAPSYGYTF. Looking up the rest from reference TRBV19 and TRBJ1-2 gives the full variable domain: DGGITQSPKYLFRKEGQNVTLSCEQNLNHDAMYWYRQDPGQGLRLIYYSQIVNDFQKGDIAEGYSVSREKKESFPLTVTSAQKNPTAFYLCASRAGRAPSYGYTFGSGTRLTVV.

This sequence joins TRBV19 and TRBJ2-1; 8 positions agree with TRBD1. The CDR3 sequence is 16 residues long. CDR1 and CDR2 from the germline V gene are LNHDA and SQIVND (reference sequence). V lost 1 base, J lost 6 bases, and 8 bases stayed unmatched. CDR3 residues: CASSIGAGGVSNEQFF. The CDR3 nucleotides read TGTGCCAGTAGTATAGGGGCAGGGGGCGTTAGCAATGAGCAGTTCTTC.

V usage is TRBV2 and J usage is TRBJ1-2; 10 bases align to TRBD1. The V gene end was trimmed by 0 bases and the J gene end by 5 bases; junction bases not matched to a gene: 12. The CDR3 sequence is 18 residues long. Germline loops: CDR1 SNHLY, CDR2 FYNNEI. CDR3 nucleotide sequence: TGTGCCAGCAGTGAAGCGCTTCAAGACAGGGGGCAAGGATATGGCTACACCTTC. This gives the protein CASSEALQDRGQGYGYTF.

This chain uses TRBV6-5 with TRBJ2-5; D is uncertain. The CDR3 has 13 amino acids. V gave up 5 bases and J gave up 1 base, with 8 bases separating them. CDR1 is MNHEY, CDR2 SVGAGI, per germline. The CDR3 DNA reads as TGTGCCAGCAGTCGACTGGTCCAAGAGACCCAGTACTTC. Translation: CASSRLVQETQYF.

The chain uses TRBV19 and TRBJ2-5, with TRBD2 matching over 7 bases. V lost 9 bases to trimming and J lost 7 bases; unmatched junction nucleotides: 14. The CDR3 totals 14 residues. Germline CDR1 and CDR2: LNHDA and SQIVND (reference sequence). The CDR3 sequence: CASKPEGTNPTQYF. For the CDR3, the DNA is TGTGCCAGCAAGCCCGAGGGGACTAACCCGACCCAGTACTTC.

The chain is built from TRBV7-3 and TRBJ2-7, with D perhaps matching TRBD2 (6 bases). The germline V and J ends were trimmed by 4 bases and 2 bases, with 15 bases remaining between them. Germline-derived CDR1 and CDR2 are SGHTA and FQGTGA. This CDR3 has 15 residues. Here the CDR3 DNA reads TGTGCCAGCAGCTCAGCTCCGGGACTTGCCTACGAGCAGTACTTC. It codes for CASSSAPGLAYEQYF. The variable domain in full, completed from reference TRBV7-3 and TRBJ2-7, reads GAGVSQTPSNKVTEKGKYVELRCDPISGHTALYWYRQSLGQGPEFLIYFQGTGAADDSGLPNDRFFAVRPEGSVSTLKIQRTERGDSAVYLCASSSAPGLAYEQYFGPGTRLTVT.

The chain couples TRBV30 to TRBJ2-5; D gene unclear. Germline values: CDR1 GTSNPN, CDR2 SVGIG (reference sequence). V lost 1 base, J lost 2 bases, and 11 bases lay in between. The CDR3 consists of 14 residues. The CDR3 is CAWSGDFRQETQYF. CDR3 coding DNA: TGTGCCTGGAGTGGTGACTTTCGACAAGAGACCCAGTACTTC.

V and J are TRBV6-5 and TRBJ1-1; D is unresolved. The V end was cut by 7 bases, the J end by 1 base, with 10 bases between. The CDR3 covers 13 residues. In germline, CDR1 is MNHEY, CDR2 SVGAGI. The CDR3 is CASNKLGNTEAFF. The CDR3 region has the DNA TGTGCCAGCAACAAGCTAGGGAACACTGAAGCTTTCTTT.

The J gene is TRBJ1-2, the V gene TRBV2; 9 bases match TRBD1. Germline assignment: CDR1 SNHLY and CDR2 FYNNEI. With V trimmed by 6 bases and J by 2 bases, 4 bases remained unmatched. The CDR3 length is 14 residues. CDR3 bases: TGTGCCAGCAGCTTACAGGGGGCGAACTATGGCTACACCTTC. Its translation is CASSLQGANYGYTF.

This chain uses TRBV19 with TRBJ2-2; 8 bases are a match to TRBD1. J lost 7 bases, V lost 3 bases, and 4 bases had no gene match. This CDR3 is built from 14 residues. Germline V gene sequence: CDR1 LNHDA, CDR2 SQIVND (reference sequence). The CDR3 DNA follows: TGTGCCAGTAGTATTCCAGGGGGCGGCGGGGAGCTGTTTTTT. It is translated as CASSIPGGGGELFF.

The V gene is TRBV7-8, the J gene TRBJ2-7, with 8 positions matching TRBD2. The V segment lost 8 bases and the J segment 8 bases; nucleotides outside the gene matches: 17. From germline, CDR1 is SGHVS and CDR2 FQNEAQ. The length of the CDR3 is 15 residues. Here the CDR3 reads CASSPGGGAGVQQYF. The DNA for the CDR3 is TGTGCCAGCTCCCCCGGGGGGGGAGCGGGAGTCCAGCAGTACTTC.